This T cell receptor beta chain was sequenced during a study of cytotoxic CD8 clonotypes in ibrutinib-treated CLL. CDR1 and CDR2 from the germline V gene are SGHRS and YFSETQ. This CDR3 region has 15 residues. After removal of 5 bases from V and 4 bases from J, the junction contained 12 bases not matched to a gene. Assay used: immunoSEQ multiplex PCR; TCRdb lists only in-frame clones, some missing. The sample records 150,000 or so clones, over 65% being singletons. This receptor was obtained from a human donor with chronic lymphocytic leukemia. The sample consisted of PBMCs, taken after 12 months of ibrutinib treatment. The gene calls are TRBV5-1 and TRBJ2-7; TRBD1 agrees at 7 bases. CDR3 nucleotide sequence: TGCGCCAGCAGTCCCCGACAGGGAAAGATATACGAGCAGTACTTC. This gives the protein CASSPRQGKIYEQYF. Combining the CDR3 with reference TRBV5-1 and TRBJ2-7 gives the whole variable domain KAGVTQTPRYLIKTRGQQVTLSCSPISGHRSVSWYQQTPGQGLQFLFEYFSETQRNKGNFPGRFSGRQFSNSRSEMNVSTLELGDSALYLCASSPRQGKIYEQYFGPGTRLTVT.